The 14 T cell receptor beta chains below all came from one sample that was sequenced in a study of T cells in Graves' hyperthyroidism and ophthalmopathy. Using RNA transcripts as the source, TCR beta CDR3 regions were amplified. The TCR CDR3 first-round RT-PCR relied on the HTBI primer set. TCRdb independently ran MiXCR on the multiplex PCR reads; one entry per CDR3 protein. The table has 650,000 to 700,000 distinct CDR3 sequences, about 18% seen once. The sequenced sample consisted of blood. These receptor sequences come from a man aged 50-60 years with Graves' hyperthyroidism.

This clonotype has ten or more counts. The CDR3 region is CASRDRGGEGEKLFF. In DNA, the CDR3 is TGTGCCAGCAGAGACCGAGGGGGCGAGGGTGAAAAACTGTTTTTT. This chain joins TRBV6-1 and TRBJ1-4; 7 nucleotides align to TRBD1. V lost 6 bases and J lost 7; bases outside the gene matches: 11. Germline CDR1 and CDR2: MNHNS and SASEGT. The CDR3 has 15 residues.

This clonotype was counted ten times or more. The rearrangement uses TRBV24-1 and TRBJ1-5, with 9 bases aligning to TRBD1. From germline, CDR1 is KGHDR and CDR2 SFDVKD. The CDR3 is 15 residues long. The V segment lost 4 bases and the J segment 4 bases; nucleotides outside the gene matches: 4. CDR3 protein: CATSEPTGGNQPQHF. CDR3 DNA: TGTGCCACCAGTGAGCCGACAGGGGGAAATCAGCCCCAGCATTTT.

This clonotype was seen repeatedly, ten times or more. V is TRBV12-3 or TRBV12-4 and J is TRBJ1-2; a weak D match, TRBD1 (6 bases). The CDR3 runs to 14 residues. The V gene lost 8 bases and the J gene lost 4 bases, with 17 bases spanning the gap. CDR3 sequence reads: CASGSSRGLYGYTF. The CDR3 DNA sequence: TGTGCCAGCGGTTCTAGCAGGGGCCTCTATGGCTACACCTTC.

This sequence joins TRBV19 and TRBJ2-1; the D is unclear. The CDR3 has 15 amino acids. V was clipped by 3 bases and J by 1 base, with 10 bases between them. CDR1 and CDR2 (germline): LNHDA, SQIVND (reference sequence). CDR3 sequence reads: CASSILFGSYNEQFF. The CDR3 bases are TGTGCCAGTAGTATCTTGTTCGGTTCCTACAATGAGCAGTTCTTC.

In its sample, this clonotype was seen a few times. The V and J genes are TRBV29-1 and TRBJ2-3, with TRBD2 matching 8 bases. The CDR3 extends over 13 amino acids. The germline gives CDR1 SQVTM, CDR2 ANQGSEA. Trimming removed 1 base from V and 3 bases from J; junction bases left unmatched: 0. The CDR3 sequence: CSVEAGGTDTQYF. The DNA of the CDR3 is TGCAGCGTTGAAGCGGGAGGGACAGATACGCAGTATTTT.

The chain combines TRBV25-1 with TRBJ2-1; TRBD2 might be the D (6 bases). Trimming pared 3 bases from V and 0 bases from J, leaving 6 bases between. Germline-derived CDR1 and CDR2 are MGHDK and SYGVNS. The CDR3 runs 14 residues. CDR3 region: CASSEGGSYNEQFF. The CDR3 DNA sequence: TGTGCCAGCAGTGAGGGGGGCTCCTACAATGAGCAGTTCTTC.

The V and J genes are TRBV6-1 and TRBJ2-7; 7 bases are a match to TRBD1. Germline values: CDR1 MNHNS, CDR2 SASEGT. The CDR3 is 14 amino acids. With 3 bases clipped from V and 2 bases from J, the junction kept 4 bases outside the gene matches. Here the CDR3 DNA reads TGTGCCAGCAGTGAGGGGGACAGTCCCTACGAGCAGTACTTC. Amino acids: CASSEGDSPYEQYF.

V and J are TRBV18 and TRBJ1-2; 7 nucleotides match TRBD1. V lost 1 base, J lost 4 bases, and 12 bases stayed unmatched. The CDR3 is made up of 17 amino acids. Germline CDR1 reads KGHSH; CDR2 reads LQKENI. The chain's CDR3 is CASSPLMDTDRSYGYTF. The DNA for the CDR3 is TGTGCCAGCTCACCACTAATGGACACGGACAGGAGCTATGGCTACACCTTC.

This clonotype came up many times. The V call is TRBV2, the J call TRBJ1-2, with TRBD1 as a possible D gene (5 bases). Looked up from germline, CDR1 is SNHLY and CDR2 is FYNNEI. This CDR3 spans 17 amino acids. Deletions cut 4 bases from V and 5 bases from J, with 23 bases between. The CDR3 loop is CASSARSIARVGYGYTF. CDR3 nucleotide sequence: TGTGCCAGCAGTGCCCGATCAATTGCCAGGGTGGGATATGGCTACACCTTC.

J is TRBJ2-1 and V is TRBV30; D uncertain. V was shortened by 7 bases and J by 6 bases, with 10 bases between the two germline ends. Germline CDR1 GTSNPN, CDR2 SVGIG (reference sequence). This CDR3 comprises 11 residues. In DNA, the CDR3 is TGTGCCTATACAGAGTTCAATGAGCAGTTCTTC. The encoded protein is CAYTEFNEQFF.

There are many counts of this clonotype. The CDR3 DNA sequence: TGTGCCACCAGCAGAGTTCAGCGGGCGGGTGAGAATGAGCAGTTCTTC. Translated, it gives CATSRVQRAGENEQFF. V usage is TRBV15 and J usage is TRBJ2-1; the D gene is possibly TRBD2 (6 bases). V lost 1 base to trimming and J lost 7 bases, with 17 bases between them. Germline CDR1 LNHNV, CDR2 YYDKDF (reference sequence). The CDR3 has 16 amino acids.

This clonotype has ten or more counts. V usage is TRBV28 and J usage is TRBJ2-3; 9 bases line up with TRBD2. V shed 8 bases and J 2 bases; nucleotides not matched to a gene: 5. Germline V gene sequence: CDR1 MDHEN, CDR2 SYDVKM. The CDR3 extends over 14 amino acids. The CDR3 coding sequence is TGTGCCAGCCTCACTAGCGGGTCCACAGATACGCAGTATTTT. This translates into CASLTSGSTDTQYF.

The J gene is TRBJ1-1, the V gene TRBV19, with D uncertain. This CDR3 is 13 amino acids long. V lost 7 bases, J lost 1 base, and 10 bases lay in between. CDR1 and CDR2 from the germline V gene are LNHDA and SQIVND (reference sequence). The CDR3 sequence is CASNERENTEAFF. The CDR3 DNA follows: TGTGCCAGTAACGAGAGGGAGAACACTGAAGCTTTCTTT.

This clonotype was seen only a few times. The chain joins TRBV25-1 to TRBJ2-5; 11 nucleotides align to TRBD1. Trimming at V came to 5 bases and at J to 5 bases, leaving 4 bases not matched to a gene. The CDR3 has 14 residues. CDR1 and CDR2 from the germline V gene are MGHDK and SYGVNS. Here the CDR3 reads CASSWTGGAETQYF. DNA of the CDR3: TGTGCCAGCAGTTGGACAGGGGGCGCGGAGACCCAGTACTTC. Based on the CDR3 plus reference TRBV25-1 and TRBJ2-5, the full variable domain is EADIYQTPRYLVIGTGKKITLECSQTMGHDKMYWYQQDPGMELHLIHYSYGVNSTEKGDLSSESTVSRIRTEHFPLTLESARPSHTSQYLCASSWTGGAETQYFGPGTRLLVL.